This note documents a single T cell receptor (beta chain) sequence. Its specificity is unknown. This sample was included in a study of CD8+ T cells in alopecia areata. RNA, once extracted, was reverse transcribed into cDNA for use as the sequencing template. Measured with immunoSEQ multiplex PCR; TCRdb has only the in-frame clones, and not every one. The sample gives some 190,000 clones, approximately 61% of which show up once; approximately 0.93% is in the top ten. Noted treatment: oral pan-JAK inhibitor, 5-10 mg twice daily. Study-wide results and limits: Scalp and blood samples kept many expanded lesional clones throughout tofacitinib.

With 6 bases removed from V and 11 bases from J, the gap between germline ends came to 16 bases. From germline, CDR1 is SNHLY and CDR2 FYNNEI. CDR3 length: 13 residues. This specimen was CD4+ T cells sorted from blood, taken at week 24, from a patient treated with tofacitinib. The chain employs TRBV2 and TRBJ2-2, with D unresolved. The TCR was taken from a human donor with alopecia areata. The CDR3 protein is CASSPSRLGELFF. CDR3 in DNA: TGTGCCAGCAGCCCCAGTCGTCTGGGCGAGCTGTTTTTT. The full variable domain, with the rest looked up from reference TRBV2 and TRBJ2-2, is EPEVTQTPSHQVTQMGQEVILRCVPISNHLYFYWYRQILGQKVEFLVSFYNNEISEKSEIFDDQFSVERPDGSNFTLKIRSTKLEDSAMYFCASSPSRLGELFFGEGSRLTVL.